Sequencing of this T cell receptor beta chain was carried out in a study of immune evolution from preneoplasia to lung adenocarcinoma. Notes on the study in general: Top clone frequencies peaked in normal lung, apparently declining through invasive adenocarcinoma.

The repertoire was sequenced with immunoSEQ multiplex PCR; TCRdb's copy has only in-frame clones and lacks some. This table has about 6,300 clones, around 77% appearing once. Patients had resection in Japan or China between about 2013 and 2017. CDR3 length: 19 residues. The germline V gene encodes CDR1 PRHDT and CDR2 FYEKMQ (reference sequence). The V gene end was trimmed by 0 bases and the J gene end by 3 bases; junction bases not matched to a gene: 13. About this clone itself: Its antigen is not known.

V is TRBV13 and J is TRBJ2-7, with 11 bases aligning to TRBD2. Sequencing was performed on FFPE minimally invasive lung adenocarcinoma tissue. The origin of this receptor is a person between 65 and 80 years old with lung adenocarcinoma. This CDR3 is CASSLGQVIGLAGSYEQYF. The CDR3 region has the DNA TGTGCCAGCAGCTTAGGCCAAGTAATAGGACTAGCGGGTAGCTACGAGCAGTACTTC.